The rows below give T cell receptor beta chains drawn from one sample of a study of molecular identifiers for immune sequencing clone quantification. One entry per CDR3 protein results from TCRdb running MiXCR on the PCR reads. The sample carries more than 450,000 distinct CDR3 sequences, over 20% recorded once. The source material was naive CD8+ T cells from blood, with Jurkat cell RNA spiked in. These receptors all stem from a human donor in good health. Some libraries in this study had Jurkat cell RNA spiked in. The CDR3 runs from the conserved cysteine through the conserved F or W. Each record gives: J gene, clone size, D gene, V gene, CDR3 protein, CDR3 DNA. A D gene is named only where the DNA matches it firmly. Where a row states a size, it is once, few, many or the class of an expanded clone; other rows omit it.

J gene: TRBJ2-7
clone size: -
D gene: -
V gene: TRBV12-3/TRBV12-4
CDR3 protein: CASSRTEAWAYEQYF
CDR3 DNA: TGTGCCAGCAGTCGTACAGAGGCCTGGGCCTACGAGCAGTACTTC

J gene: TRBJ1-2
clone size: many
D gene: TRBD1
V gene: TRBV6-5
CDR3 protein: CATETGGGYTF
CDR3 DNA: TGTGCCACGGAAACAGGGGGAGGCTACACCTTC

J gene: TRBJ2-1
clone size: few
D gene: -
V gene: TRBV10-3
CDR3 protein: CAISVVGWDEQFF
CDR3 DNA: TGTGCCATCAGTGTGGTAGGGTGGGATGAGCAGTTCTTC

J gene: TRBJ2-5
clone size: few
D gene: TRBD2
V gene: TRBV13
CDR3 protein: CASSLAVGLAEKETQYF
CDR3 DNA: TGTGCCAGCAGCTTAGCGGTAGGACTAGCGGAGAAAGAGACCCAGTACTTC

J gene: TRBJ1-1
clone size: once
D gene: -
V gene: TRBV7-9
CDR3 protein: CASSFTPAMNTKAFF
CDR3 DNA: TGCGCCAGCAGCTTCACCCCAGCCATGAACACTAAAGCTTTCTTT

J gene: TRBJ2-7
clone size: -
D gene: -
V gene: TRBV7-9
CDR3 protein: CASSLGNRVTYEQYF
CDR3 DNA: TGTGCCAGCAGCTTAGGGAACAGGGTGACCTACGAGCAGTACTTC

J gene: TRBJ2-7
clone size: many
D gene: TRBD1
V gene: TRBV28
CDR3 protein: CASRTGQTYEQYF
CDR3 DNA: TGTGCCAGCAGGACGGGACAGACCTACGAGCAGTACTTC

J gene: TRBJ2-2
clone size: -
D gene: -
V gene: TRBV7-7
CDR3 protein: CASSLSAGGQMSGELFF
CDR3 DNA: TGTGCTAGCAGCTTATCCGCAGGCGGACAGATGAGCGGGGAGCTGTTTTTT

J gene: TRBJ2-1
clone size: few
D gene: -
V gene: TRBV5-5
CDR3 protein: CASSLELGTPYNEQFF
CDR3 DNA: TGTGCCAGCAGCTTGGAGTTGGGGACCCCCTACAATGAGCAGTTCTTC

J gene: TRBJ2-3
clone size: few
D gene: -
V gene: TRBV10-2
CDR3 protein: CASAQRYTDTQYF
CDR3 DNA: TGCGCCAGCGCTCAGAGGTACACAGATACGCAGTATTTT

J gene: TRBJ2-3
clone size: -
D gene: TRBD2
V gene: TRBV6-2/TRBV6-3
CDR3 protein: CASSYFSGGGTPRSSTDTQYF
CDR3 DNA: TGTGCCAGCAGTTACTTCTCTGGCGGGGGGACACCGCGTTCTAGCACAGATACGCAGTATTTT

J gene: TRBJ2-3
clone size: few
D gene: -
V gene: TRBV7-9
CDR3 protein: CASTPPGESTDTQYF
CDR3 DNA: TGTGCCAGCACCCCCCCCGGGGAAAGCACAGATACGCAGTATTTT

J gene: TRBJ2-3
clone size: -
D gene: -
V gene: TRBV7-9
CDR3 protein: CASSLPLRADTQYF
CDR3 DNA: TGTGCCAGCAGTCTGCCCCTTAGGGCAGATACGCAGTATTTT

J gene: TRBJ1-1
clone size: many
D gene: -
V gene: TRBV4-3
CDR3 protein: CASSQGAVAVLNTEAFF
CDR3 DNA: TGCGCCAGCAGCCAAGGGGCCGTGGCTGTGTTGAACACTGAAGCTTTCTTT

J gene: TRBJ2-3
clone size: many
D gene: -
V gene: TRBV12-3/TRBV12-4
CDR3 protein: CASSLGFGRTDTQYF
CDR3 DNA: TGTGCCAGCAGCTTAGGATTCGGTCGCACAGATACGCAGTATTTT

J gene: TRBJ1-5
clone size: many
D gene: TRBD1
V gene: TRBV20-1
CDR3 protein: CSARDIGQGAAQHF
CDR3 DNA: TGCAGTGCTAGAGATATTGGCCAGGGGGCGGCCCAGCATTTT

J gene: TRBJ2-7
clone size: many
D gene: TRBD2
V gene: TRBV7-2
CDR3 protein: CASSSPGLAGHYEQYF
CDR3 DNA: TGTGCCAGCAGTTCCCCCGGACTAGCGGGGCACTACGAGCAGTACTTC

J gene: TRBJ2-7
clone size: many
D gene: -
V gene: TRBV4-1
CDR3 protein: CASSQPGVYEQYF
CDR3 DNA: TGCGCCAGCAGCCAACCAGGGGTTTACGAGCAGTACTTC

J gene: TRBJ1-4
clone size: -
D gene: -
V gene: TRBV11-2
CDR3 protein: CASSPGAPKGNEKLFF
CDR3 DNA: TGTGCCAGCAGCCCCGGTGCCCCCAAGGGTAATGAAAAACTGTTTTTT

J gene: TRBJ2-5
clone size: few
D gene: -
V gene: TRBV24-1
CDR3 protein: CATSALGQETQYF
CDR3 DNA: TGTGCCACCAGTGCGTTAGGGCAAGAGACCCAGTACTTC

J gene: TRBJ2-1
clone size: -
D gene: -
V gene: TRBV3-2
CDR3 protein: CASSYLKGRIIRGEQFF
CDR3 DNA: TGTGCCAGCAGCTATTTAAAGGGTCGTATAATTCGGGGTGAGCAGTTCTTC

J gene: TRBJ1-1
clone size: -
D gene: TRBD1
V gene: TRBV6-2/TRBV6-3
CDR3 protein: CASSYGRGLKNTEAFF
CDR3 DNA: TGTGCCAGCAGTTATGGCAGGGGGCTTAAGAACACTGAAGCTTTCTTT

J gene: TRBJ2-7
clone size: -
D gene: -
V gene: TRBV28
CDR3 protein: CASSQEQTHNEQYF
CDR3 DNA: TGTGCCAGCAGTCAGGAACAGACCCATAACGAGCAGTACTTC

J gene: TRBJ2-7
clone size: many
D gene: -
V gene: TRBV20-1
CDR3 protein: CSARGVPSYEQYF
CDR3 DNA: TGCAGTGCTAGGGGGGTTCCCTCCTACGAGCAGTACTTC

J gene: TRBJ2-7
clone size: -
D gene: TRBD1
V gene: TRBV2
CDR3 protein: CASRRDKGQLPYEQYF
CDR3 DNA: TGTGCCAGCAGGCGAGACAAGGGACAGCTCCCCTACGAGCAGTACTTC

J gene: TRBJ2-5
clone size: -
D gene: TRBD1
V gene: TRBV24-1
CDR3 protein: CATTRQGSPETQYF
CDR3 DNA: TGTGCCACGACCAGACAGGGATCGCCGGAGACCCAGTACTTC

J gene: TRBJ2-7
clone size: many
D gene: -
V gene: TRBV20-1
CDR3 protein: CSASPTRYHYEQYF
CDR3 DNA: TGCAGTGCTTCTCCGACAAGGTACCACTACGAGCAGTACTTC